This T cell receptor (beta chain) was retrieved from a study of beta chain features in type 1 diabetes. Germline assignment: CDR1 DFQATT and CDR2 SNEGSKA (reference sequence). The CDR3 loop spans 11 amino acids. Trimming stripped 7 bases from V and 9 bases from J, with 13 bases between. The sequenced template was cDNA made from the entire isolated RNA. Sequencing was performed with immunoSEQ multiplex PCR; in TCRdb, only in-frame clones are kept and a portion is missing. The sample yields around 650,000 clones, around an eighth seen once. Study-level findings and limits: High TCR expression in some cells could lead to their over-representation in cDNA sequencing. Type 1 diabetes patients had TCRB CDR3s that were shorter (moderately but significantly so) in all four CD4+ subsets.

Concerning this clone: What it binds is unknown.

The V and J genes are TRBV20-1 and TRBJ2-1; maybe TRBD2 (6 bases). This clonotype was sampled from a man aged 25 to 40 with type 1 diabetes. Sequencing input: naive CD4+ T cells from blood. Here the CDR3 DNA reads TGCAGTGGAGACGGGAGTGTTGAGCAGTTCTTC. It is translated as CSGDGSVEQFF.